A single sample gave rise to the 21 T cell receptor beta chains below, sequenced in a study of Ad26.COV2.S vaccination and SARS-CoV-2 variants. Treatment reported: roughly 19 received Ad26.COV2.S at low or high dose, single or two shots; a few received placebo; per-sample allocation not given. Sampling happened 63 days after the first vaccine or placebo injection. Clones were sequenced by immunoSEQ multiplex PCR, and TCRdb holds only the in-frame ones, with some missing. The repertoire has approximately 340,000 clones, about 88% of them found once; the top ten carry roughly 3.5%. The material sequenced was peripheral blood, taken in a trial of Ad26.COV2.S vaccine versus placebo. Receptors were obtained from a person between 18 and 65 years old who received the Ad26.COV2.S COVID-19 vaccine or a placebo.

The J gene is TRBJ2-7, the V gene TRBV2, with 7 bases lining up with TRBD2. CDR1 and CDR2 from the germline V gene are SNHLY and FYNNEI. Trimming at V came to 7 bases and at J to 3 bases, leaving 9 bases not matched to a gene. The CDR3 has 14 amino acids. This CDR3 reads CASKTAGDLYEQYF. The CDR3, as DNA: TGTGCCAGCAAAACGGCGGGGGACCTCTACGAGCAGTACTTC.

The chain joins TRBV7-9 to TRBJ2-7; TRBD1 matches 8 bases. Germline V gives CDR1 SEHNR, CDR2 FQNEAQ (reference sequence). With 5 bases clipped from V and 6 bases from J, the junction kept 9 bases outside the gene matches. The CDR3 is made up of 14 amino acids. CDR3 sequence reads: CASSLGQGGGEQYF. Written as DNA, the CDR3 is TGTGCCAGCAGCCTAGGACAGGGAGGTGGCGAGCAGTACTTC.

This clone was counted a few times. The chain carries TRBV19 and TRBJ1-6; the D gene is possibly TRBD1 (6 bases). CDR1 is LNHDA, CDR2 SQIVND, per germline (reference sequence). The CDR3 runs 13 residues. V gave up 0 bases and J gave up 16 bases, with 13 bases separating them. The DNA for the CDR3 is TGTGCCAGTAGTATAGATGGTTCGGGGGCTCTCCACTTT. It translates to CASSIDGSGALHF.

The chain recombines TRBV3-1 (or the pseudogene TRBV3-2) with TRBJ2-4; TRBD1 agrees at 7 bases. The CDR3 consists of 13 residues. J gave up 5 bases and V 4 bases, and 2 bases lay outside the gene matches. Germline loops: CDR1 LGHDT, CDR2 YNNKEL (reference sequence). CDR3 coding DNA: TGTGCCAGCAGCCGCGACAGGGAAAACATTCAGTACTTC. Residues: CASSRDRENIQYF.

The V and J genes are TRBV9 and TRBJ1-4, with 7 positions matching TRBD1. The ends lost 4 bases at V and 5 bases at J; junction bases unmatched: 11. Germline CDR1 and CDR2: SGDLS and YYNGEE. The CDR3 covers 16 residues. The CDR3 DNA reads as TGTGCCAGCAGCTCGCAAACAGGGGCTCCGAATGAAAAACTGTTTTTT. It translates to CASSSQTGAPNEKLFF.

This chain connects TRBV19 to TRBJ1-5; no definite D call. This CDR3 is built from 17 residues. V was shortened by 2 bases and J by 4 bases, with 18 bases between the two germline ends. Germline CDR1 and CDR2: LNHDA and SQIVND (reference sequence). The CDR3 region is CASSISVGAWENQPQHF. The CDR3 DNA reads as TGTGCCAGTAGTATAAGTGTGGGCGCGTGGGAGAATCAGCCCCAGCATTTT.

The rearrangement joins TRBV12-3 or TRBV12-4 to TRBJ2-5; no reliable D call. V was pared by 5 bases and J by 8 bases, with 9 bases between. There are 11 residues in the CDR3. The CDR3 sequence: CASSPEGTQYF. CDR3 nucleotide sequence: TGTGCCAGCAGTCCCGAAGGAACCCAGTACTTC.

This clone appeared a few times. J is TRBJ1-1 and V is TRBV2; D is uncertain. Germline loops: CDR1 SNHLY, CDR2 FYNNEI. CDR3 length: 14 residues. Trimming cost V 5 bases and J 0 bases, with 10 bases left between them. CDR3 in DNA: TGTGCCAGCAGTCAACTAAATCTGAACACTGAAGCTTTCTTT. Translating gives CASSQLNLNTEAFF.

This chain uses TRBV19 with TRBJ1-2; D gene unclear. The CDR3 runs 12 residues. Trimming left V 9 bases short and J 4 bases short, with 12 bases between. CDR1 is LNHDA, CDR2 SQIVND, per germline (reference sequence). This chain's CDR3 is CARIRAPYGYTF. The CDR3 bases are TGTGCCAGAATCCGGGCCCCCTATGGCTACACCTTC.

The rearrangement joins TRBV3-1 (or the pseudogene TRBV3-2) to TRBJ1-4, with 9 bases that match TRBD1. Looked up from germline, CDR1 is LGHDT and CDR2 is YNNKEL (reference sequence). The CDR3 spans 15 residues. The junction had 6 bases not matched to a gene; V was cut back by 4 bases and J by 6 bases. This CDR3 is CASSPYRGRDEKLFF. In nucleotides, the CDR3 is TGTGCCAGCAGCCCGTACAGGGGGCGCGATGAAAAACTGTTTTTT.

The chain employs TRBV6-5 and TRBJ1-2; a weak D match, TRBD1 (5 bases). Trimming removed 5 bases at V and 8 bases at J, with 12 bases between. This CDR3 has 12 residues. Germline assignment: CDR1 MNHEY and CDR2 SVGAGI. The CDR3 reads CASSTGTSGYTF. In DNA form, the CDR3 reads TGTGCCAGCAGTACCGGGACGAGCGGCTACACCTTC.

This clone was seen a few times. The chain carries TRBV29-1 and TRBJ1-3; 7 bases match TRBD1. Germline CDR1 and CDR2: SQVTM and ANQGSEA. V was clipped by 4 bases and J by 3 bases; unmatched bases: 3. The CDR3 covers 13 residues. CDR3 protein: CSVGRDSGNTIYF. The CDR3 region has the DNA TGCAGCGTTGGTCGGGACAGTGGAAACACCATATATTTT. The full variable domain, completed using reference TRBV29-1 and TRBJ1-3, is SAVISQKPSRDICQRGTSLTIQCQVDSQVTMMFWYRQQPGQSLTLIATANQGSEATYESGFVIDKFPISRPNLTFSTLTVSNMSPEDSSIYLCSVGRDSGNTIYFGEGSWLTVV.

The V and J genes are TRBV5-4 and TRBJ1-1, with D unresolved. The germline V gene has CDR1 SGHNT and CDR2 YYREEE (reference sequence). V was clipped by 4 bases and J by 3 bases, with 13 bases between them. The CDR3 loop spans 14 amino acids. The CDR3 region has the DNA TGTGCCAGCAGCAAATGGACCCTTTACACTGAAGCTTTCTTT. Translation gives CASSKWTLYTEAFF.

The V and J genes are TRBV3-1 (or the pseudogene TRBV3-2) and TRBJ2-3; 7 bases align to TRBD2. V was clipped by 0 bases and J by 1 base; unmatched bases: 7. Germline CDR1 LGHDT, CDR2 YNNKEL (reference sequence). The CDR3 totals 17 residues. This CDR3 is CASSQDAQRGRTDTQYF. The DNA for the CDR3 is TGTGCCAGCAGCCAAGACGCCCAGCGGGGACGCACAGATACGCAGTATTTT.

The chain couples TRBV3-1 (or the pseudogene TRBV3-2) to TRBJ2-2; D may be TRBD1 (5 bases). CDR3 length: 15 residues. Trimming stripped 3 bases from V and 1 base from J, with 9 bases between. Germline assignment: CDR1 LGHDT and CDR2 YNNKEL (reference sequence). In DNA, the CDR3 is TGTGCCAGCAGCCATCTCGGACAGAACACCGGGGAGCTGTTTTTT. Amino acids: CASSHLGQNTGELFF.

V and J are TRBV4-1 and TRBJ1-1; D uncertain. The CDR3 is 14 amino acids. CDR1 is MGHRA and CDR2 is YSYEKL in the germline V gene. Trimming left V 5 bases short and J 0 bases short, with 10 bases between. DNA of the CDR3: TGCGCCAGCAGCGGGATCATCCTGAACACTGAAGCTTTCTTT. It specifies CASSGIILNTEAFF.

The V and J genes are TRBV27 and TRBJ1-1; no clear D. The CDR3 runs 14 residues. Germline CDR1 and CDR2: MNHEY and SMNVEV (reference sequence). V was cut by 0 bases and J by 0 bases, with 5 bases left in between. DNA of the CDR3: TGTGCCAGCAGTTTATCGTTAGTGAACACTGAAGCTTTCTTT. Its translation is CASSLSLVNTEAFF.

V and J are TRBV11-2 and TRBJ2-2, with 14 bases aligning to TRBD2. With 3 bases clipped from V and 5 bases from J, the junction kept 5 bases outside the gene matches. The V gene's germline CDR1 is SGHAT and CDR2 FQNNGV. CDR3 length equals 17 residues. The CDR3 DNA follows: TGTGCCAGCAGCTTGACTAGCGGGGGGGCTTTAACCGGGGAGCTGTTTTTT. It translates to CASSLTSGGALTGELFF.

This CDR3 reads CASSVAPTSGRASEQYF. The CDR3 DNA follows: TGTGCCAGCAGCGTAGCCCCTACTAGCGGGAGGGCAAGCGAGCAGTACTTC. The rearrangement links TRBV9 to TRBJ2-7, with 13 bases aligning to TRBD2. This CDR3 contains 17 residues. V lost 0 bases, J lost 6 bases, and 9 bases stayed unmatched. Germline V gene data show CDR1 as SGDLS and CDR2 as YYNGEE.

Only a few counts were recorded for this clone. The chain recombines TRBV5-4 with TRBJ2-1; D not certain. This CDR3 region has 15 residues. V lost 0 bases, J lost 2 bases, and 9 bases lay in between. Germline CDR1 is SGHNT and CDR2 is YYREEE (reference sequence). In DNA form, the CDR3 reads TGTGCCAGCAGCTTGGGTCGAGCAGCCTACAATGAGCAGTTCTTC. Translated: CASSLGRAAYNEQFF.

CDR3 coding DNA: TGTGCCAGCAGGAGGAGCGGGGGGGTCAATGAGCAGTTCTTC. It yields the protein CASRRSGGVNEQFF. This chain joins TRBV9 and TRBJ2-1; 10 bases map to TRBD2. CDR1 and CDR2 (germline): SGDLS, YYNGEE. This CDR3 has 14 residues. With V trimmed by 5 bases and J by 6 bases, 5 bases remained unmatched.